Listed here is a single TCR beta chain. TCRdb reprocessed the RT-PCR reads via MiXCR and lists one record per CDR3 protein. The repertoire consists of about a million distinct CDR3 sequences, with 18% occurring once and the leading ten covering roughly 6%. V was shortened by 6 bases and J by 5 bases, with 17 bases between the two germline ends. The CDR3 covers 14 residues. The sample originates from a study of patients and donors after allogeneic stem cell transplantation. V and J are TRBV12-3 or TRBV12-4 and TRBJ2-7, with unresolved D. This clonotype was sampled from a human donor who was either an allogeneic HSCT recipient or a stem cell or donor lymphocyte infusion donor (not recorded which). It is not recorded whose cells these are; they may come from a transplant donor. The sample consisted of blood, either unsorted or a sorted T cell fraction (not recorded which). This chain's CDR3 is CASSQGAVVHEQYF. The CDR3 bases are TGTGCCAGCAGCCAAGGTGCGGTAGTGCACGAGCAGTACTTC.